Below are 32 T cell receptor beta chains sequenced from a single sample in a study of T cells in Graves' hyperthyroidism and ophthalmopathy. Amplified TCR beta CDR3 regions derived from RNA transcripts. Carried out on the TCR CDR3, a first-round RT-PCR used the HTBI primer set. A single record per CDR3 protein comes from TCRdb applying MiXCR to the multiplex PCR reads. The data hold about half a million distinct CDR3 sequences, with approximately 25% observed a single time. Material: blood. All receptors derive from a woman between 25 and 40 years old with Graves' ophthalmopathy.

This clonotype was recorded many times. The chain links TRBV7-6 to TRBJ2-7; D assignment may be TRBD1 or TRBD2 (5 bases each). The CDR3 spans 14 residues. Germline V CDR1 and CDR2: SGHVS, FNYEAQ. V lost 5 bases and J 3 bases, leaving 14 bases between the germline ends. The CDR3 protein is CASSDRDGSYEQYF. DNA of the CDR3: TGTGCCAGCAGCGACCGGGACGGTAGCTACGAGCAGTACTTC.

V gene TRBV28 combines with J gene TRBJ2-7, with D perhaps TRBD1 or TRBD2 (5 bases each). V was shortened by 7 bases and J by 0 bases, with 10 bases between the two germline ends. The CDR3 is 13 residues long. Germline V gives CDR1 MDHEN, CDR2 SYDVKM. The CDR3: CASNRDGSYEQYF. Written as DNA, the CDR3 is TGTGCCAGCAACCGGGACGGCTCCTACGAGCAGTACTTC. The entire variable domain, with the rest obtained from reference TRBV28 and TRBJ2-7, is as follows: DVKVTQSSRYLVKRTGEKVFLECVQDMDHENMFWYRQDPGLGLRLIYFSYDVKMKEKGDIPEGYSVSREKKERFSLILESASTNQTSMYLCASNRDGSYEQYFGPGTRLTVT.

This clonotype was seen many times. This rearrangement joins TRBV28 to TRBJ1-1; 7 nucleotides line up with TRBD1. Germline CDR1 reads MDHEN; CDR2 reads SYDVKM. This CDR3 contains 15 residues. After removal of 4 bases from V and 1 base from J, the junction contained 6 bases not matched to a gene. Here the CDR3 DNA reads TGTGCCAGCAGTTCCGGGGGACAGACGAACACTGAAGCTTTCTTT. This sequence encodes CASSSGGQTNTEAFF.

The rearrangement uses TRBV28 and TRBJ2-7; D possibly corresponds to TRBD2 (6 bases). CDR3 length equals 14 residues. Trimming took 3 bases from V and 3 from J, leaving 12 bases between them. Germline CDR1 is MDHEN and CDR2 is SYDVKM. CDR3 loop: CASSLHGGNYEQYF. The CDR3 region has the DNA TGTGCCAGCAGTTTGCACGGGGGAAACTACGAGCAGTACTTC.

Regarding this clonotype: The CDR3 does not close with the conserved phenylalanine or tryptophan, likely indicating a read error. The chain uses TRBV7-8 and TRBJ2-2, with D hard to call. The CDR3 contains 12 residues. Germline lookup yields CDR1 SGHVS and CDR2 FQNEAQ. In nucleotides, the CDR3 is TGTGCCAGCAGCTTAGCCACCCGGGAGCTGTTTTTG. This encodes CASSLATRELFL.

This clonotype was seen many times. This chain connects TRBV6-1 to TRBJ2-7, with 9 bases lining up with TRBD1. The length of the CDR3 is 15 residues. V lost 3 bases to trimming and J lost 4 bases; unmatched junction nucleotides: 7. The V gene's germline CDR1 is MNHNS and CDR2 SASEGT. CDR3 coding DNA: TGTGCCAGCAGTGACTTCCGACAGGGGGTTTACGAGCAGTACTTC. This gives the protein CASSDFRQGVYEQYF.

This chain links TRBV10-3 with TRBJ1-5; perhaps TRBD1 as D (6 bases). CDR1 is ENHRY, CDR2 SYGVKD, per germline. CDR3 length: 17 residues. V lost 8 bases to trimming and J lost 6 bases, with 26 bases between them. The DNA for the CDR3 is TGTGCCATCGCGAGGGGGGACACCGGTGGAGGAGGTCAGCCCCAGCATTTT. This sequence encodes CAIARGDTGGGGQPQHF.

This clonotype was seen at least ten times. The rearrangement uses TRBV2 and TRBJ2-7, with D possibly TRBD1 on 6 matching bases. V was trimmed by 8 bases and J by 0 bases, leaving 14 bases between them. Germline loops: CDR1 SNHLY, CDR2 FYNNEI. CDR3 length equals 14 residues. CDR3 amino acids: CASVRDTNSYEQYF. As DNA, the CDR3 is TGTGCCAGCGTAAGGGACACAAACTCCTACGAGCAGTACTTC.

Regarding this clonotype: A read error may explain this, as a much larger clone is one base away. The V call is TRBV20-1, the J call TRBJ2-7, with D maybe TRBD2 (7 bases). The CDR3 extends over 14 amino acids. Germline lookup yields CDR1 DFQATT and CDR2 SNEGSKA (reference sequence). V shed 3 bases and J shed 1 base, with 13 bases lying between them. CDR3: CSASLRGASYEQYV. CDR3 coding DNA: TGCAGTGCTAGTCTACGGGGGGCTTCCTACGAGCAGTACGTC.

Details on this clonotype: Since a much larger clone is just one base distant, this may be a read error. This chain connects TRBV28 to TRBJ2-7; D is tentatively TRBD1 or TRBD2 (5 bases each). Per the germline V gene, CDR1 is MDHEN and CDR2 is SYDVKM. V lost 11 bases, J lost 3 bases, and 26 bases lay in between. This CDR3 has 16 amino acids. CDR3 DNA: TGTGCCTGCAATCCCAATAGTGGGGGTATTGGCTACGAGCAGTACTTC. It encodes CACNPNSGGIGYEQYF.

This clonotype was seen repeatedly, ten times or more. CDR3 loop: CASSMVQGETQYF. CDR3 in DNA: TGTGCCAGTAGTATGGTCCAGGGTGAGACCCAGTACTTC. The gene calls are TRBV19 and TRBJ2-5; possible D gene TRBD1, 5 bases. The CDR3 is 13 residues long. Germline V CDR1 and CDR2: LNHDA, SQIVND (reference sequence). V shed 3 bases and J shed 5 bases, with 10 bases lying between them.

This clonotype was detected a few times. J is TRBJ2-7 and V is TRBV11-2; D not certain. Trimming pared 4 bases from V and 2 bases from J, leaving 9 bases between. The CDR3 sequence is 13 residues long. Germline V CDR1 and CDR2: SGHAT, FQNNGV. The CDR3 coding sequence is TGTGCCAGCAGCTCTAGGCCCCCCTACGAGCAGTACTTC. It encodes CASSSRPPYEQYF.

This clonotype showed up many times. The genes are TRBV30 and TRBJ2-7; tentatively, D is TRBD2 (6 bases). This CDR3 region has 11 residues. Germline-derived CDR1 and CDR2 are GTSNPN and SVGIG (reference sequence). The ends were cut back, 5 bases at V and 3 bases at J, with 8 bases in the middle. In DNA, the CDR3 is TGTGCCTGGCAGACTAGCTACGAGCAGTACTTC. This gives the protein CAWQTSYEQYF.

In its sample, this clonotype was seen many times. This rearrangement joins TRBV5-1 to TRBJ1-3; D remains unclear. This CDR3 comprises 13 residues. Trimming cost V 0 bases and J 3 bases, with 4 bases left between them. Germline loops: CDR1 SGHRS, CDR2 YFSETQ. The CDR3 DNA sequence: TGCGCCAGCAGCTTGGAAATTGGAAACACCATATATTTT. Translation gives CASSLEIGNTIYF.

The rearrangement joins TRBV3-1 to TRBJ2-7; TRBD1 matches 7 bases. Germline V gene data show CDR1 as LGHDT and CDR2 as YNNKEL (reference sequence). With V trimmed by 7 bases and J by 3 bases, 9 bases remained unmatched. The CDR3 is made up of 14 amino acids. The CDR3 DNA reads TGTGCCAGCACTCCCCTCCGGGACAGCTACGAGCAGTACTTC. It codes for CASTPLRDSYEQYF.

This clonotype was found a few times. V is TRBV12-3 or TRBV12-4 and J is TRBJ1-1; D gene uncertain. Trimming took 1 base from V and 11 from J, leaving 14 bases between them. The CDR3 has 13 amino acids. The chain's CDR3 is CASSLGAGGWAFF. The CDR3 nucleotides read TGTGCCAGCAGTTTAGGGGCAGGAGGTTGGGCTTTCTTT.

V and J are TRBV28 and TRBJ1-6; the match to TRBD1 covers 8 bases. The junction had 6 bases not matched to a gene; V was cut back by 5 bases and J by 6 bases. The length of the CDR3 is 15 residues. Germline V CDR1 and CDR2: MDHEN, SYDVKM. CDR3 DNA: TGTGCCAGCAGTCCAACAGGGGGGGGTAATTCACCCCTCCACTTT. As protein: CASSPTGGGNSPLHF.

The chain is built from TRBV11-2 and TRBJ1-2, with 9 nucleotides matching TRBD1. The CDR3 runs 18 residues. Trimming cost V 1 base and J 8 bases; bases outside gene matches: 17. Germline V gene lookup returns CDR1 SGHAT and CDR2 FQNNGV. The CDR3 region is CASSLVTGTGMGSGGYTF. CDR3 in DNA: TGTGCCAGCAGCTTAGTCACCGGGACAGGGATGGGCTCGGGCGGCTACACCTTC.

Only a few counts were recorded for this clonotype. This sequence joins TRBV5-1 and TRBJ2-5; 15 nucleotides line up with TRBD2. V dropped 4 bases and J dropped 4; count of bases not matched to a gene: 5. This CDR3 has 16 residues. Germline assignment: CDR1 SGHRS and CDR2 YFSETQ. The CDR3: CASSPGTSGGLETQYF. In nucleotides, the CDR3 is TGCGCCAGCAGCCCCGGGACTAGCGGGGGGCTAGAGACCCAGTACTTC.

The CDR3 protein is CATTTAPQTQYF. For the CDR3, the DNA is TGTGCCACTACGACAGCTCCACAGACCCAGTACTTC. J is TRBJ2-5 and V is TRBV6-2 or TRBV6-3; D is perhaps TRBD1 (5 bases). Trimming cost V 10 bases and J 6 bases, with 15 bases left between them. The CDR3 consists of 12 residues. Germline values: CDR1 MNHEY, CDR2 SVGEGT.

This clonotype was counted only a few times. CDR3 bases: TGTGCCAGTTTCCGGGATTTTGAAGCTTTCTTT. Translation: CASFRDFEAFF. V usage is TRBV19 and J usage is TRBJ1-1; D remains unclear. Germline V gene sequence: CDR1 LNHDA, CDR2 SQIVND (reference sequence). CDR3 length: 11 amino acids. The ends were cut back, 8 bases at V and 7 bases at J, with 11 bases in the middle.

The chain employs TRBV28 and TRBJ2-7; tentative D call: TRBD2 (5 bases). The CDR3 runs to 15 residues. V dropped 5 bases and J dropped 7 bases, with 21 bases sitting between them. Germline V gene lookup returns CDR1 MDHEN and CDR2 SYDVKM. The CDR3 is CASSLRTYSLREQYF. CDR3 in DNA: TGTGCCAGCAGTCTCCGGACTTATTCTCTAAGGGAGCAGTACTTC.

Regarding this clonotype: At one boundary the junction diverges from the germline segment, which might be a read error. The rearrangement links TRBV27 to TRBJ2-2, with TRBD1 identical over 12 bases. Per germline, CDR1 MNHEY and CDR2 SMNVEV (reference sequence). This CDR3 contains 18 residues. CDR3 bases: TGTGCCAGCAGCTTTCTTCCGGGACAGGGGGCCGACACCGGGGGGCTGTTTTTT. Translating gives CASSFLPGQGADTGGLFF.

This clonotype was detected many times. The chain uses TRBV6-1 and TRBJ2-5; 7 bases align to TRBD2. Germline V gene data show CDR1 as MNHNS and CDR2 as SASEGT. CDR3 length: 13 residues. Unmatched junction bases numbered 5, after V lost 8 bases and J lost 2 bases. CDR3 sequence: CASLGGWQETQYF. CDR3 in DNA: TGTGCCAGCCTGGGAGGGTGGCAAGAGACCCAGTACTTC.

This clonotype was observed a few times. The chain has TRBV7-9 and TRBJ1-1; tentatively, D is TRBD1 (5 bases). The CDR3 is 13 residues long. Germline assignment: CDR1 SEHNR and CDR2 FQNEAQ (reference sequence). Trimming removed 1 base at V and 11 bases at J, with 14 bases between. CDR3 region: CASSLGPGTAAFF. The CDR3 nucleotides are TGTGCCAGCAGCTTAGGACCAGGGACGGCTGCTTTCTTT.

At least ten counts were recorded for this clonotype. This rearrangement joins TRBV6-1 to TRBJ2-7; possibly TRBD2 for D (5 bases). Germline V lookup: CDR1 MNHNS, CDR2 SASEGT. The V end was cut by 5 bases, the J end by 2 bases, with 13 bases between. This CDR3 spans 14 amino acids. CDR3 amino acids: CASSIPGIPYEQYF. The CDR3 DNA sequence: TGTGCCAGCAGTATTCCCGGGATACCCTACGAGCAGTACTTC.

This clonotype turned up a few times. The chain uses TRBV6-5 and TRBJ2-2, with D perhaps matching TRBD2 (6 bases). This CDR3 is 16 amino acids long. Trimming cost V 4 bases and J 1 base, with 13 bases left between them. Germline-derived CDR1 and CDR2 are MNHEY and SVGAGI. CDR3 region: CASSSSGLWNTGELFF. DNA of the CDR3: TGTGCCAGCAGTTCCAGCGGGCTATGGAACACCGGGGAGCTGTTTTTT.

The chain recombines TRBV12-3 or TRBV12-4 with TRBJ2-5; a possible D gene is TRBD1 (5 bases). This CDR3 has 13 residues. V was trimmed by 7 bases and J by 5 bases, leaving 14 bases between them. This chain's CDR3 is CASMQGERETQYF. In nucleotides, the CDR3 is TGTGCCAGCATGCAAGGGGAAAGGGAGACCCAGTACTTC.

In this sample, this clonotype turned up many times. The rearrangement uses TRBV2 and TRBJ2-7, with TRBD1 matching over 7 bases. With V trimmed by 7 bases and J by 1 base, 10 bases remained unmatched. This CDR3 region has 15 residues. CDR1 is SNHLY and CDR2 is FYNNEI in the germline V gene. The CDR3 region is CASTRRQGTSYEQYF. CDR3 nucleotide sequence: TGTGCCAGCACCCGACGACAGGGAACATCCTACGAGCAGTACTTC.

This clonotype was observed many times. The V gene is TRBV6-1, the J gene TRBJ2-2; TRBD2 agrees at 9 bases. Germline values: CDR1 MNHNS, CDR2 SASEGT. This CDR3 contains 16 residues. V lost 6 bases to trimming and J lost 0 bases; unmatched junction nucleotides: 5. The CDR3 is CASRDVAGANTGELFF. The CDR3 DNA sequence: TGTGCCAGCAGAGATGTAGCGGGGGCGAACACCGGGGAGCTGTTTTTT.

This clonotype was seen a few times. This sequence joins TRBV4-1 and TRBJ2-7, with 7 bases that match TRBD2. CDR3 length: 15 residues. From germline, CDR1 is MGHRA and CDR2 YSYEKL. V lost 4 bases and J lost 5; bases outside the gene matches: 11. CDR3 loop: CASSPRARGMDEQYF. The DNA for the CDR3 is TGCGCCAGCAGCCCCCGCGCGCGGGGGATGGACGAGCAGTACTTC.

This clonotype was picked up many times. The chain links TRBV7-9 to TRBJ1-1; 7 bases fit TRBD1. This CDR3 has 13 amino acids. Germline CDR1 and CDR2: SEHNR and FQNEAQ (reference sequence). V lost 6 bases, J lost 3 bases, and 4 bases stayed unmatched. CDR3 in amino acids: CASRETGDTEAFF. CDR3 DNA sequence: TGTGCCAGCAGAGAAACAGGGGACACTGAAGCTTTCTTT.